This T cell receptor (beta chain) was captured by sequencing in a study of neoadjuvant anti-PD-1 for oral cavity cancer. Study overall: Patients without progression received a fourth nivolumab dose around day 43, then surgical resection on days 50-56.

This clone has a handful of counts. Its antigen is as yet unknown. Sample time point: after neoadjuvant nivolumab, at surgical resection. Profiled with immunoSEQ multiplex PCR; TCRdb holds only in-frame clones, not every one. This table has about 42,000 clones, 75% to 80% appearing once. Unmatched junction bases numbered 9, after V lost 0 bases and J lost 5 bases. Germline loops: CDR1 MNHEY, CDR2 SMNVEV (reference sequence). This CDR3 has 16 amino acids. Study-level points and caveats: Higher pretreatment blood Treg/Th17 ratios correlated with higher pretreatment blood and lower post-treatment tumor TCRbeta clonality. Post-nivolumab, blood T cell clonality was significantly elevated in non-responders.

V usage is TRBV27 and J usage is TRBJ2-5; 7 bases map to TRBD2. This receptor was taken from a person aged 35 to 85 with oral cavity squamous cell carcinoma. The sequencing here drew on PBMCs, taken after nivolumab (anti-PD-1) treatment. Written as DNA, the CDR3 is TGTGCCAGCAGTTTATCGGCGAGCGGGACGGGGGAGACCCAGTACTTC. It is translated as CASSLSASGTGETQYF.